The 32 T cell receptor beta chains below were found in one sample sequenced in a study of response to subunit inactivated influenza vaccine. MiXCR, applied by TCRdb to the RT-PCR reads, yields one record per CDR3 protein. The table shows about 700,000 distinct CDR3 sequences, with approximately 13% occurring only once. The sample in question was PBMCs from blood, obtained roughly 2 weeks before vaccination. The source of these receptors is a man aged 45-60 years who received an inactivated influenza vaccine.

The rearrangement joins TRBV5-1 to TRBJ2-3, with 7 nucleotides matching TRBD1. Germline V lookup: CDR1 SGHRS, CDR2 YFSETQ. J lost 1 base, V lost 4 bases, and 6 bases had no gene match. The CDR3 covers 15 residues. The CDR3 DNA is TGCGCCAGCAGCCTAACAGGGGACCGCACAGATACGCAGTATTTT. This sequence encodes CASSLTGDRTDTQYF.

This clonotype was detected ten times or more. This sequence joins TRBV7-2 and TRBJ2-7, with D possibly matching TRBD1 (5 bases). From germline, CDR1 is SGHTA and CDR2 FQGNSA. The ends were cut back, 5 bases at V and 6 bases at J, with 8 bases in the middle. The CDR3 has 11 amino acids. CDR3 loop: CASSTQGEQYF. CDR3 DNA sequence: TGTGCCAGCAGCACCCAGGGCGAGCAGTACTTC.

This chain joins TRBV20-1 and TRBJ2-1; 12 nucleotides match TRBD1. V was pared by 6 bases and J by 10 bases, with 13 bases of the junction left unmatched. Germline-derived CDR1 and CDR2 are DFQATT and SNEGSKA (reference sequence). The CDR3 is 15 amino acids. The CDR3 is CSASTGQGAAREQFF. The CDR3 region has the DNA TGCAGTGCCAGTACGGGACAGGGGGCTGCCAGGGAGCAGTTCTTC.

The rearrangement joins TRBV30 to TRBJ1-3; D remains unclear. The CDR3 consists of 13 residues. V lost 4 bases and J lost 0, with 7 bases in between. In germline, CDR1 is GTSNPN, CDR2 SVGIG (reference sequence). CDR3 loop: CAWMSSSGNTIYF. CDR3 DNA: TGTGCCTGGATGTCGAGCTCTGGAAACACCATATATTTT.

V gene TRBV2 combines with J gene TRBJ2-7; the D gene is possibly TRBD1 (6 bases). Trimming pared 3 bases from V and 4 bases from J, leaving 16 bases between. Germline loops: CDR1 SNHLY, CDR2 FYNNEI. The CDR3 length is 15 residues. The CDR3 region has the DNA TGTGCCAGCAGTGACTTGGGGGCGCAAGATTACGAGCAGTACTTC. It codes for CASSDLGAQDYEQYF.

The chain links TRBV9 to TRBJ2-7; D is ambiguous. This CDR3 is built from 15 residues. Germline CDR1 is SGDLS and CDR2 is YYNGEE. Trimming cost V 2 bases and J 0 bases, with 12 bases left between them. CDR3 amino acids: CASSVGTGTSYEQYF. The CDR3 bases are TGTGCCAGCAGCGTGGGAACCGGCACCTCCTACGAGCAGTACTTC. The variable domain in full, with the rest retrieved from reference TRBV9 and TRBJ2-7, is DSGVTQTPKHLITATGQRVTLRCSPRSGDLSVYWYQQSLDQGLQFLIQYYNGEERAKGNILERFSAQQFPDLHSELNLSSLELGDSALYFCASSVGTGTSYEQYFGPGTRLTVT.

This chain uses TRBV5-1 with TRBJ1-6; 11 bases align to TRBD1. The V gene end was trimmed by 4 bases and the J gene end by 9 bases; junction bases not matched to a gene: 9. CDR1 is SGHRS and CDR2 is YFSETQ in the germline V gene. The CDR3 loop spans 16 amino acids. As DNA, the CDR3 is TGCGCCAGCAGCGGCGGACAGGGGGCACAGGGTTCACCCCTCCACTTT. This translates into CASSGGQGAQGSPLHF.

A few counts support this clonotype. The chain joins TRBV5-1 to TRBJ1-1; tentative D call: TRBD1 (6 bases). V lost 4 bases to trimming and J lost 5 bases, with 15 bases between them. CDR3 size: 14 residues. The V gene's germline CDR1 is SGHRS and CDR2 YFSETQ. CDR3 region: CASSQDRSNTEAFF. As DNA, the CDR3 is TGCGCCAGCAGCCAAGACAGGTCGAATACTGAAGCTTTCTTT.

In this sample, this clonotype turned up many times. The CDR3 loop is CASSGQSYGYTF. CDR3 nucleotide sequence: TGTGCCAGCAGCGGACAGTCCTATGGCTACACCTTC. The chain uses TRBV28 and TRBJ1-2; tentative D call: TRBD1 (6 bases). Trimming shortened V by 6 bases and J by 4 bases, and 9 bases separated the two germline ends. The CDR3 has 12 amino acids. From germline, CDR1 is MDHEN and CDR2 SYDVKM.

This clonotype was recorded a few times. The V call is TRBV30, the J call TRBJ1-2; no reliable D call. Germline V lookup: CDR1 GTSNPN, CDR2 SVGIG (reference sequence). Trimming left V 3 bases short and J 6 bases short, with 20 bases between. This CDR3 is built from 15 residues. The CDR3 loop reads CAWSSKTWEVHGYTF. CDR3 DNA: TGTGCCTGGAGCTCCAAGACGTGGGAGGTTCATGGCTACACCTTC.

CDR3 loop: CAISESGRLSYNEQFF. DNA of the CDR3: TGTGCCATCAGTGAGTCTGGTCGGCTCTCCTACAATGAGCAGTTCTTC. The genes are TRBV10-3 and TRBJ2-1; D gene ambiguous. There are 16 residues in the CDR3. Germline lookup yields CDR1 ENHRY and CDR2 SYGVKD. V lost 0 bases and J 0 bases, leaving 9 bases between the germline ends.

This clonotype was counted a few times. The chain is built from TRBV4-3 and TRBJ1-2; 10 positions match TRBD1. The CDR3 contains 15 residues. The V gene's germline CDR1 is LGHNA and CDR2 YSLEER. Trimming cost V 1 base and J 7 bases; bases outside gene matches: 6. CDR3 coding DNA: TGCGCCAGCAGCCAAGGAGGACAGGGGGACTCTGGCTACACCTTC. Residues: CASSQGGQGDSGYTF.

This clonotype appeared a few times. V and J are TRBV7-2 and TRBJ2-3; 8 bases align to TRBD2. The CDR3 has 14 residues. With V trimmed by 1 base and J by 7 bases, 4 bases remained unmatched. Germline V CDR1 and CDR2: SGHTA, FQGNSA. As DNA, the CDR3 is TGTGCCAGCAGCTTAGACGGGGGGGCGTATACGCAGTATTTT. This encodes CASSLDGGAYTQYF.

For this clonotype: The junction and the germline gene differ at one end; a read error may be behind it. V is TRBV7-8 and J is TRBJ1-5; unclear D gene. Germline assignment: CDR1 SGHVS and CDR2 FQNEAQ. The CDR3 has 12 amino acids. CDR3 DNA sequence: TGTGCCAGCAGCTCCGGCAAACAGCCCCAGCATTTT. It encodes CASSSGKQPQHF.

This sequence joins TRBV20-1 and TRBJ2-2; TRBD1 matches at 8 bases. J gave up 4 bases and V 6 bases, and 4 bases lay outside the gene matches. This CDR3 has 13 residues. CDR1 is DFQATT, CDR2 SNEGSKA, per germline (reference sequence). For the CDR3, the DNA is TGCAGTGCAACCACAGGGGGCACCGGGGAGCTGTTTTTT. This encodes CSATTGGTGELFF.

This sequence joins TRBV28 and TRBJ2-5, with TRBD1 matching over 9 bases. V lost 4 bases to trimming and J lost 6 bases; unmatched junction nucleotides: 6. The CDR3 is 14 amino acids. Germline V gene sequence: CDR1 MDHEN, CDR2 SYDVKM. The DNA for the CDR3 is TGTGCCAGCAGTTACGGACAGGGGCTGAAGACCCAGTACTTC. Translating gives CASSYGQGLKTQYF.

The V gene is TRBV21-1, the J gene TRBJ2-7; the D call TRBD1 from the table was never checked on the DNA. TRBV21-1 is classified as a pseudogene. CDR3 length: 15 amino acids. Here the CDR3 reads CASRMGAGGPYEQYF. The CDR3 bases are TGTGCCAGCAGGATGGGGGCAGGGGGCCCCTACGAGCAGTACTTC.

The chain uses TRBV7-8 and TRBJ2-7, with 7 bases that match TRBD1. The CDR3 runs 16 residues. Unmatched junction bases numbered 6, after V lost 1 base and J lost 0 bases. CDR1 and CDR2 from the germline V gene are SGHVS and FQNEAQ. This chain's CDR3 is CASSLVMDRSSYEQYF. The CDR3 DNA sequence: TGTGCCAGCAGCTTAGTGATGGACAGGAGCTCCTACGAGCAGTACTTC.

The chain has TRBV12-3 or TRBV12-4 and TRBJ1-3, with D uncertain. With 5 bases removed from V and 0 bases from J, the gap between germline ends came to 11 bases. This CDR3 has 15 residues. CDR3 region: CASSPSGFSGNTIYF. DNA for the CDR3: TGTGCCAGCAGTCCGTCGGGGTTCTCTGGAAACACCATATATTTT.

The genes are TRBV11-2 and TRBJ1-6; D remains ambiguous. CDR3 size: 12 residues. V gave up 6 bases and J gave up 8 bases, with 8 bases separating them. The germline V gene encodes CDR1 SGHAT and CDR2 FQNNGV. The CDR3 loop reads CASRGMDSPLHF. CDR3 bases: TGTGCCAGCAGGGGAATGGATTCACCCCTCCACTTT.

This clonotype came up a few times. The rearrangement links TRBV10-3 to TRBJ2-1; maybe TRBD2 (6 bases). V lost 4 bases and J lost 5, with 18 bases in between. The CDR3 is 16 amino acids. The V gene's germline CDR1 is ENHRY and CDR2 SYGVKD. CDR3 in amino acids: CAISGLWGGNNNEQFF. In nucleotides, the CDR3 is TGTGCCATCAGTGGTTTGTGGGGAGGAAACAACAATGAGCAGTTCTTC.

CDR3 in DNA: TGTGCCAGCAGTTACTCGCCAAGCTACTACGAGCAGTACTTC. This translates into CASSYSPSYYEQYF. The J gene is TRBJ2-7, the V gene TRBV6-5; D not resolved. This CDR3 contains 14 residues. Germline CDR1 and CDR2: MNHEY and SVGAGI. V lost 0 bases and J 3 bases, leaving 9 bases between the germline ends.

The chain carries TRBV15 and TRBJ1-1; no clear D gene. The CDR3 length is 16 residues. Germline CDR1 reads LNHNV; CDR2 reads YYDKDF (reference sequence). V lost 5 bases to trimming and J lost 5 bases, with 21 bases between them. CDR3 nucleotides: TGTGCCACCAGCGGCCCCGAGCGGACCTTCGGGACTGAAGCTTTCTTT. It translates to CATSGPERTFGTEAFF.

This clonotype was seen a few times. The CDR3 region has the DNA TGCGCCAGCAGCCAAGGGACCCAGGGGCCCTATAGCAATCAGCCCCAGCATTTT. It translates to CASSQGTQGPYSNQPQHF. The chain carries TRBV4-3 and TRBJ1-5; a weak D match, TRBD1 (6 bases). Germline CDR1 reads LGHNA; CDR2 reads YSLEER. The ends were cut back, 1 base at V and 0 bases at J, with 16 bases in the middle. The CDR3 consists of 18 residues.

The CDR3 coding sequence is TGCAGTGCTGATGTGGGGACAGGGTCCAGCGCGCAGTACTTC. Residues: CSADVGTGSSAQYF. J is TRBJ2-7 and V is TRBV20-1; 9 bases line up with TRBD1. Germline values: CDR1 DFQATT, CDR2 SNEGSKA (reference sequence). The CDR3 is 14 residues long. V shed 5 bases and J 9 bases; nucleotides not matched to a gene: 14.

The gene calls are TRBV10-3 and TRBJ2-3, with 7 positions matching TRBD2. V shed 7 bases, J shed 1 base, and the junction held 5 bases outside the gene matches. CDR1 is ENHRY and CDR2 is SYGVKD in the germline V gene. The CDR3 has 14 residues. The CDR3 DNA is TGTGCCATCACCGGCGGGGGTGGCACAGATACGCAGTATTTT. It translates to CAITGGGGTDTQYF.

The chain has TRBV29-1 and TRBJ1-1, with D possibly matching TRBD1 (6 bases). The germline V and J ends were trimmed by 6 bases and 5 bases, with 13 bases remaining between them. This CDR3 is built from 12 residues. Germline V gene data show CDR1 as SQVTM and CDR2 as ANQGSEA. The CDR3 loop reads CSVRGAGTEAFF. The CDR3 nucleotides read TGCAGCGTAAGGGGGGCGGGGACTGAAGCTTTCTTT.

The chain combines TRBV6-5 with TRBJ1-5, with 10 bases matching TRBD1. With V trimmed by 2 bases and J by 4 bases, 2 bases remained unmatched. Per germline, CDR1 MNHEY and CDR2 SVGAGI. The CDR3 extends over 15 amino acids. The CDR3 sequence is CASSYADRGNQPQHF. DNA of the CDR3: TGTGCCAGCAGTTACGCGGACAGGGGGAATCAGCCCCAGCATTTT.

This clonotype was found a few times. The rearrangement links TRBV4-3 to TRBJ1-3, with 7 positions matching TRBD1. The CDR3 loop spans 14 amino acids. The junction had 4 bases not matched to a gene; V was cut back by 0 bases and J by 8 bases. The germline CDR1 and CDR2 sequences are LGHNA and YSLEER. This chain's CDR3 is CASSQEPQGYTIYF. The DNA for the CDR3 is TGCGCCAGCAGCCAAGAACCACAGGGGTACACCATATATTTT.

This clonotype came up once. V usage is TRBV7-8 and J usage is TRBJ2-1, with TRBD2 as a possible D gene (5 bases). V was trimmed by 5 bases and J by 4 bases, leaving 12 bases between them. Germline assignment: CDR1 SGHVS and CDR2 FQNEAQ. The CDR3 length is 14 residues. CDR3 in amino acids: CASSAGITYNEQFF. CDR3 sequence (DNA): TGTGCCAGCAGCGCCGGGATTACATACAATGAGCAGTTCTTC. Variable domain in full (rest from reference TRBV7-8 and TRBJ2-1): GAGVSQSPRYKVAKRGQDVALRCDPISGHVSLFWYQQALGQGPEFLTYFQNEAQLDKSGLPSDRFFAERPEGSVSTLKIQRTQQEDSAVYLCASSAGITYNEQFFGPGTRLTVL.

The chain links TRBV12-3 or TRBV12-4 to TRBJ2-3; 9 positions agree with TRBD1. Trimming removed 6 bases from V and 4 bases from J; junction bases left unmatched: 11. The CDR3 loop spans 16 amino acids. The chain's CDR3 is CASSSLGTGSADTQYF. CDR3 DNA sequence: TGTGCCAGCAGCTCCCTAGGGACAGGGTCGGCAGATACGCAGTATTTT.

This sequence joins TRBV28 and TRBJ1-1, with TRBD1 matching 7 bases. The CDR3 covers 16 residues. The ends lost 1 base at V and 2 bases at J; junction bases unmatched: 7. Germline V gene lookup returns CDR1 MDHEN and CDR2 SYDVKM. CDR3 in amino acids: CASSLLIYRGNTEAFF. CDR3 coding DNA: TGTGCCAGCAGTTTATTAATATACAGGGGTAACACTGAAGCTTTCTTT.